Listed below are T cell receptor beta chains from one sample, sequenced in a study of blood T cell repertoires in COVID-19. Only in-frame clones appear in the TCRdb table, and some are missing; sequencing was by immunoSEQ multiplex PCR. The sample holds tens of thousands of clones, around 75% seen once. Sequencing input: peripheral blood. The receptors originated from a human donor in a cohort sampled during active COVID-19. CDR3s include the opening cysteine and the closing phenylalanine or tryptophan. The D gene is left open where the match is weak. Where a row states a size, it is once, few, many or the class of an expanded clone; other rows omit it.

>TRBJ2-7|TRBV11-2|TRBD1|.
CASSLFGSGRGRPYEQYF
TGTGCCAGCAGCTTATTTGGATCGGGCAGGGGGCGACCCTACGAGCAGTACTTC
>TRBJ2-7|TRBV10-3|.|.
CAISELQGPYEQYF
TGTGCCATCAGTGAGCTCCAGGGTCCCTACGAGCAGTACTTC
>TRBJ2-1|TRBV28|TRBD2|.
CASSSGTRWDNEQFF
TGTGCCAGCAGCTCCGGGACTAGATGGGACAATGAGCAGTTCTTC
>TRBJ1-4|TRBV5-1|.|.
CASSLDGRDEKLFF
TGCGCCAGCAGCTTGGACGGGAGAGATGAAAAACTGTTTTTT
>TRBJ2-5|TRBV3-1/TRBV3-2|TRBD2|.
CASSQDRIVGGETQYF
TGTGCCAGCAGCCAAGATCGTATAGTGGGGGGGGAGACCCAGTACTTC
>TRBJ1-2|TRBV2|.|.
CASSDRSRWSGYTF
TGTGCCAGCAGTGATCGGTCCCGGTGGAGTGGCTACACCTTC
>TRBJ2-1|TRBV3-1/TRBV3-2|TRBD2|.
CASSQGLGSYNEQFF
TGTGCCAGCAGCCAGGGACTAGGCTCCTACAATGAGCAGTTCTTC
>TRBJ2-1|TRBV11-3|TRBD2|many
CASSSLAGDEQFF
TGTGCCAGCAGCTCACTAGCGGGGGATGAGCAGTTCTTC
>TRBJ2-2|TRBV5-3|TRBD2|few
CARSQRESLTGELFF
TGTGCCAGAAGCCAGCGGGAGAGTTTAACCGGGGAGCTGTTTTTT
>TRBJ1-1|TRBV9|.|.
CASSVGLVSGDTEAFF
TGTGCCAGCAGCGTAGGTCTTGTCTCCGGGGACACTGAAGCTTTCTTT
>TRBJ2-1|TRBV28|TRBD2|.
CASGLVAGPFNEQFF
TGTGCCAGCGGCCTGGTAGCGGGGCCTTTTAATGAGCAGTTCTTC
>TRBJ1-2|TRBV30|TRBD1|.
CAWLKSGTDINYGYTF
TGTGCCTGGCTGAAGTCCGGGACAGATATTAACTATGGCTACACCTTC
>TRBJ2-5|TRBV29-1|.|.
CSAGTFQQETQYF
TGCAGCGCCGGGACTTTCCAACAAGAGACCCAGTACTTC
>TRBJ2-3|TRBV28|.|.
CASSLRGDTQYF
TGTGCCAGCAGTTTACGCGGAGATACGCAGTATTTT
>TRBJ2-1|TRBV7-9|.|.
CASSLGGTLYYNEQFF
TGTGCCAGCAGCTTAGGAGGGACACTATATTACAATGAGCAGTTCTTC
>TRBJ1-6|TRBV10-3|.|.
CAISDRGAALSSPLHF
TGTGCCATCAGTGATAGGGGCGCGGCATTAAGTTCACCCCTCCACTTT
>TRBJ2-7|TRBV11-2|.|.
CASSNSYEQYF
TGTGCCAGCAGTAACTCCTACGAGCAGTACTTC
>TRBJ2-2|TRBV4-1|TRBD1|.
CASSQVPGGASGELFF
TGCGCCAGCAGCCAAGTTCCAGGGGGCGCGAGCGGGGAGCTGTTTTTT
>TRBJ2-7|TRBV28|.|.
CASSLSGQGIVREQYF
TGTGCCAGCAGTTTATCAGGCCAGGGGATTGTCCGCGAGCAGTACTTC
>TRBJ1-6|TRBV2|.|.
CASSESTALSPLHF
TGTGCCAGCAGTGAAAGCACCGCTTTATCACCCCTCCACTTT
>TRBJ2-4|TRBV10-3|.|.
CAISESRFGGKNIQYF
TGTGCCATCAGTGAGTCGAGATTTGGCGGAAAAAACATTCAGTACTTC
>TRBJ2-2|TRBV18|.|.
CASSPKAQGGAGELFF
TGTGCCAGCTCACCAAAGGCCCAGGGAGGTGCCGGGGAGCTGTTTTTT
>TRBJ1-4|TRBV18|.|.
CASSPTQSRELFF
TGTGCCAGCTCACCCACACAAAGTCGGGAACTGTTTTTT
>TRBJ1-5|TRBV27|.|.
CASSLIQPQHF
TGTGCCAGCAGCCTTATTCAGCCCCAGCATTTT
>TRBJ2-2|TRBV24-1|.|once
CATSYRVLNTGELFF
TGTGCCACCAGCTACAGGGTGTTGAACACCGGGGAGCTGTTTTTT
>TRBJ2-1|TRBV18|TRBD1|.
CASSRQGAQDEQFF
TGTGCCAGCTCTCGACAGGGGGCTCAGGATGAGCAGTTCTTC
>TRBJ1-3|TRBV7-9|.|few
CASSLAGRGRSGNTIYF
TGTGCCAGCAGCTTAGCTGGCAGGGGAAGGTCTGGAAACACCATATATTTT
>TRBJ1-3|TRBV4-1|.|.
CASSLYSGNTIYF
TGCGCCAGCAGCCTTTACTCTGGAAACACCATATATTTT
>TRBJ1-2|TRBV5-5|TRBD1|.
CASSLLMTGGGYGYTF
TGTGCCAGCAGCTTACTTATGACAGGGGGCGGCTATGGCTACACCTTC
>TRBJ2-2|TRBV12-3/TRBV12-4|.|few
CASSTTGTGELFF
TGTGCCAGCAGTACTACAGGGACCGGGGAGCTGTTTTTT
>TRBJ1-2|TRBV7-9|.|.
CASSSSGRAEGYTF
TGTGCCAGCAGCTCCTCCGGCAGGGCGGAAGGCTACACCTTC
>TRBJ2-1|TRBV28|.|few
CASSPDSTFSGRADNEQFF
TGTGCCAGCAGTCCCGACAGCACCTTTAGCGGCAGAGCGGACAATGAGCAGTTCTTC
>TRBJ2-1|TRBV28|TRBD2|.
CASSLAGTSGRNEQFF
TGTGCCAGCAGTTTAGCCGGGACTAGCGGGAGGAATGAGCAGTTCTTC
>TRBJ2-1|TRBV10-3|TRBD1|few
CAIKEQGNEQFF
TGTGCCATCAAAGAACAGGGGAATGAGCAGTTCTTC
>TRBJ1-5|TRBV2|TRBD1|few
CASTGSGGSNQPQHF
TGTGCCAGCACGGGATCAGGGGGTAGCAATCAGCCCCAGCATTTT
>TRBJ1-1|TRBV5-1|TRBD1|.
CASSLAGGNTEAFF
TGCGCCAGCAGCTTGGCAGGGGGTAACACTGAAGCTTTCTTT
>TRBJ1-2|TRBV7-8|.|.
CASSLKRDYGYTF
TGTGCCAGCAGCTTAAAACGGGACTATGGCTACACCTTC
>TRBJ1-4|TRBV7-9|TRBD1|.
CASSLGTGAATTNEKLFF
TGTGCCAGCAGCTTAGGGACAGGGGCCGCGACAACTAATGAAAAACTGTTTTTT
>TRBJ1-2|TRBV5-1|.|.
CASSALDSNYGYTF
TGCGCCAGCAGCGCCCTCGACAGCAACTATGGCTACACCTTC
>TRBJ2-1|TRBV6-1|TRBD2|.
CASSESGLAGGFDEQFF
TGTGCCAGCAGTGAATCGGGACTAGCGGGAGGGTTTGATGAGCAGTTCTTC
>TRBJ1-1|TRBV12-3/TRBV12-4|TRBD1|.
CASSFSQQGQAFF
TGTGCCAGCAGTTTCTCCCAACAGGGGCAAGCTTTCTTT
>TRBJ1-1|TRBV7-3|TRBD1|.
CASSPTGQGYTEAFF
TGTGCCAGCAGCCCTACGGGACAGGGATACACTGAAGCTTTCTTT